These 6 T cell receptor beta chains were all obtained from the same sample, sequenced in a study of blood T cells in healthy people across ages. Then a second PCR, running about 6 to 12 cycles, was carried out with a sample-barcoded 5' primer and a J-beta primer mix. TCRdb reanalysed the 5' RACE reads using MiXCR and keeps one entry per CDR3 protein. The data show about 620,000 distinct CDR3 sequences, 52% seen once. What was sequenced was blood. These receptors all come from a woman of 80 years or more in good health.

This chain links TRBV2 with TRBJ2-3, with D perhaps matching TRBD2 (5 bases). The CDR3 is 13 amino acids. V shed 5 bases and J shed 6 bases, with 12 bases lying between them. The germline V gene has CDR1 SNHLY and CDR2 FYNNEI. CDR3 DNA: TGTGCCAGCAGTACCCCGTCGGGGGATACGCAGTATTTT. Its protein product is CASSTPSGDTQYF.

V is TRBV2 and J is TRBJ1-4, with D possibly matching TRBD1 (5 bases). V lost 8 bases and J 5 bases, leaving 9 bases between the germline ends. This CDR3 has 12 residues. Germline values: CDR1 SNHLY, CDR2 FYNNEI. The CDR3 coding sequence is TGTGCCAGCTGGGACCTAAATGAAAAACTGTTTTTT. This codes for CASWDLNEKLFF.

The V and J genes are TRBV10-3 and TRBJ1-2, with a weak D call TRBD1 (6 bases). The V and J ends lost 4 bases and 1 base respectively, with 13 bases between them. This CDR3 region has 15 residues. Germline V lookup: CDR1 ENHRY, CDR2 SYGVKD. CDR3 protein: CAISGSGQLNYGYTF. CDR3 bases: TGTGCCATCAGTGGGTCCGGACAGCTTAACTATGGCTACACCTTC.

The CDR3 loop reads CASSQELRRSTDTQYF. CDR3 DNA: TGTGCCAGCAGCCAGGAATTGCGACGTAGCACAGATACGCAGTATTTT. The rearrangement uses TRBV12-3 or TRBV12-4 and TRBJ2-3; D call uncertain. V lost 6 bases and J lost 0, with 16 bases in between. The CDR3 is 16 amino acids.

Many counts were recorded for this clonotype. The chain employs TRBV5-1 and TRBJ1-4; 7 nucleotides match TRBD1. Germline CDR1 and CDR2: SGHRS and YFSETQ. The CDR3 covers 14 residues. V was pared by 4 bases and J by 5 bases, with 5 bases of the junction left unmatched. CDR3 DNA sequence: TGCGCCAGCAGCCCCGGGACAGAAAATGAAAAACTGTTTTTT. Translated: CASSPGTENEKLFF.

This clonotype was seen a handful of times. This chain connects TRBV7-9 to TRBJ1-5; D remains ambiguous. In germline, CDR1 is SEHNR, CDR2 FQNEAQ (reference sequence). The CDR3 contains 12 residues. V lost 3 bases to trimming and J lost 6 bases, with 6 bases between them. The CDR3 region is CASSLGFQPQHF. The CDR3 bases are TGTGCCAGCAGCTTGGGGTTTCAGCCCCAGCATTTT.